The source of this T cell receptor beta chain is a study of OX40 agonist ivuxolimab in advanced cancers. About the study: Patients received intravenous ivuxolimab every 2 weeks at 0.01 to 10 mg/kg. The study reported partial responses in three patients: one hepatocellular carcinoma, two cutaneous melanoma. Findings of the study overall: In CD8+ T cells, expanded clones were on average more numerous than in CD4+.

Concerning this clone itself: Its antigen remains unknown.

CDR1 is LNHDA and CDR2 is SQIVND in the germline V gene (reference sequence). This CDR3 region has 14 residues. V shed 7 bases and J 7 bases; nucleotides not matched to a gene: 10. The repertoire was sequenced with immunoSEQ multiplex PCR; TCRdb's copy has only in-frame clones and lacks some. The table has about 66,000 clones, just over 85% seen once. V and J are TRBV19 and TRBJ1-5; 7 nucleotides line up with TRBD1. The receptor was derived from an adult with an advanced solid tumor such as melanoma, head and neck, liver or kidney cancer. This material consisted of CD4+ or CD8+ T cells sorted from blood, taken in a trial of the OX40 agonist ivuxolimab. The chain's CDR3 is CASISTTGKQPQHF. CDR3 in DNA: TGTGCCAGTATCTCAACGACAGGGAAGCAGCCCCAGCATTTT. Complete variable domain (other parts from reference TRBV19 and TRBJ1-5): DGGITQSPKYLFRKEGQNVTLSCEQNLNHDAMYWYRQDPGQGLRLIYYSQIVNDFQKGDIAEGYSVSREKKESFPLTVTSAQKNPTAFYLCASISTTGKQPQHFGDGTRLSIL.